This T cell receptor (beta chain) was profiled in a study of CD8 T cells in ankylosing spondylitis. Using quantitative 5'-RACE with molecular barcodes, the authors made TCR beta libraries. TCRdb called the 5' RACE reads again in MiXCR, with one record for every CDR3 protein. Of roughly 230,000 distinct CDR3 sequences in the sample, over 15% were seen once. There are 12 residues in the CDR3. Per the germline V gene, CDR1 is SQVTM and CDR2 is ANQGSEA. Trimming removed 0 bases from V and 8 bases from J, with 10 bases in between. This clonotype was picked up a small number of times. The genes are TRBV29-1 and TRBJ1-2; no firm D call. The source material was blood, either unsorted or a sorted T cell fraction (not recorded which). The TCR originated in a male donor with ankylosing spondylitis or in good health (not recorded which). CDR3 DNA sequence: TGCAGCGTTGAAGATCAAGGCTTCGGCTACACCTTC. It encodes CSVEDQGFGYTF.